Listed here are 28 T cell receptor beta chains from one sample, sequenced in a study of shared clonotypes between healthy human individuals. The method was immunoSEQ multiplex PCR; TCRdb's version includes in-frame clones alone and lacks a portion of them. The sample shows 600,000 to 750,000 clones, 72% of them seen only once. The sample taken for sequencing was memory CD4+ T cells sorted from blood. Subset described: CD45RA-negative fraction. These receptors were taken from a woman aged 25 to 45 in good health.

The chain carries TRBV28 and TRBJ1-1; D is unresolved. This CDR3 is built from 16 residues. Between the trimmed V and J ends, which lost 5 bases and 6 bases, there was a span of 22 bases. Per germline, CDR1 MDHEN and CDR2 SYDVKM. This chain's CDR3 is CASSLYPPLGAAEAFF. The CDR3 bases are TGTGCCAGCAGTCTTTACCCTCCCCTTGGCGCTGCTGAAGCTTTCTTT.

This clone was observed a few times. J is TRBJ2-3 and V is TRBV5-1; perhaps D is TRBD1 or TRBD2 (5 bases each). Germline V gene sequence: CDR1 SGHRS, CDR2 YFSETQ. The ends were cut back, 4 bases at V and 0 bases at J, with 12 bases in the middle. The CDR3 extends over 15 amino acids. CDR3 coding DNA: TGCGCCAGCAGCCTCAGGGACCCTAGCACAGATACGCAGTATTTT. Translation gives CASSLRDPSTDTQYF. Complete variable domain (other parts from reference TRBV5-1 and TRBJ2-3): KAGVTQTPRYLIKTRGQQVTLSCSPISGHRSVSWYQQTPGQGLQFLFEYFSETQRNKGNFPGRFSGRQFSNSRSEMNVSTLELGDSALYLCASSLRDPSTDTQYFGPGTRLTVL.

The V gene is TRBV7-9, the J gene TRBJ2-7; D perhaps matches TRBD1 (5 bases). CDR3 size: 15 residues. V was pared by 5 bases and J by 4 bases, with 18 bases between. Germline assignment: CDR1 SEHNR and CDR2 FQNEAQ (reference sequence). The DNA for the CDR3 is TGTGCCAGCAGCCCTTGGGAAGGGGCGTTTTACGAGCAGTACTTC. Protein: CASSPWEGAFYEQYF.

The chain combines TRBV7-9 with TRBJ2-2; D unresolved. V dropped 5 bases and J dropped 6 bases, with 25 bases sitting between them. The CDR3 is 18 residues long. Germline V gives CDR1 SEHNR, CDR2 FQNEAQ (reference sequence). The CDR3 here is CASSRRSFGGFSSGELFF. The CDR3 DNA reads TGTGCCAGCAGCCGACGGAGTTTTGGCGGCTTCTCCTCCGGGGAGCTGTTTTTT.

The V gene is TRBV6-5, the J gene TRBJ2-5, with a tentative D call TRBD2 (5 bases). Trimming left V 9 bases short and J 3 bases short, with 17 bases between. Germline CDR1 is MNHEY and CDR2 is SVGAGI. The CDR3 consists of 14 residues. The CDR3 sequence is CASFDASGEETQYF. The CDR3 coding sequence is TGTGCCAGTTTCGACGCAAGCGGCGAAGAGACCCAGTACTTC.

The genes are TRBV4-1 and TRBJ2-1; 10 positions match TRBD2. J gave up 3 bases and V 0 bases, and 11 bases lay outside the gene matches. Germline CDR1 reads MGHRA; CDR2 reads YSYEKL. This CDR3 is 19 amino acids long. As DNA, the CDR3 is TGCGCCAGCAGCCAAGAAGCCGGCTCACTAGCGGGATTCTACAATGAGCAGTTCTTC. Translation: CASSQEAGSLAGFYNEQFF.

The chain uses TRBV7-9 and TRBJ1-3, with no clear D. The germline V and J ends were trimmed by 5 bases and 0 bases, with 14 bases remaining between them. This CDR3 contains 16 residues. Germline V gives CDR1 SEHNR, CDR2 FQNEAQ (reference sequence). CDR3 DNA: TGTGCCAGCAGCCCACGACTAAGCCACTCTGGAAACACCATATATTTT. Translation: CASSPRLSHSGNTIYF.

The chain links TRBV28 to TRBJ2-2; the match to TRBD1 covers 9 bases. J lost 5 bases, V lost 5 bases, and 6 bases had no gene match. The CDR3 is 15 amino acids. Germline lookup yields CDR1 MDHEN and CDR2 SYDVKM. CDR3 bases: TGTGCCAGCAGTCTATACAGGGGGCGGACCGGGGAGCTGTTTTTT. Amino acid sequence: CASSLYRGRTGELFF.

V usage is TRBV18 and J usage is TRBJ2-7; 8 bases fit TRBD2. The CDR3 consists of 14 residues. Looked up from germline, CDR1 is KGHSH and CDR2 is LQKENI. Trimming at V came to 3 bases and at J to 5 bases, leaving 6 bases not matched to a gene. In nucleotides, the CDR3 is TGTGCCAGCTCACCGGCGGGGGGTATCGACGAGCAGTACTTC. Its translation is CASSPAGGIDEQYF.

V usage is TRBV19 and J usage is TRBJ2-2, with 9 bases aligning to TRBD2. V dropped 8 bases and J dropped 5; count of bases not matched to a gene: 15. The CDR3 is 17 residues long. The germline gives CDR1 LNHDA, CDR2 SQIVND (reference sequence). The DNA for the CDR3 is TGTGCCAGTCGAAACCCCGGTAGCGGGAGTAGTACCGGGGAGCTGTTTTTT. Its translation is CASRNPGSGSSTGELFF.

The chain uses TRBV6-5 and TRBJ1-1; D gene ambiguous. V lost 2 bases and J 2 bases, leaving 9 bases between the germline ends. The CDR3 runs 14 residues. CDR1 is MNHEY, CDR2 SVGAGI, per germline. CDR3 sequence reads: CASSYGRLNTEAFF. CDR3 sequence (DNA): TGTGCCAGCAGTTACGGACGGTTAAACACTGAAGCTTTCTTT.

Comments on this clone: A junction boundary mismatches the germline segment, possibly from a read error. The chain is built from TRBV4-2 and TRBJ2-5; no firm D call. Germline V lookup: CDR1 LGHNA, CDR2 YNFKEQ. This CDR3 region has 13 residues. The CDR3 region is CASSQEEQGTQYF. DNA for the CDR3: TGTGCCAGCAGCCAAGAGGAGCAAGGGACCCAGTACTTC.

This chain links TRBV6-1 with TRBJ1-3; a possible D gene is TRBD1 (5 bases). The CDR3 extends over 13 amino acids. Germline values: CDR1 MNHNS, CDR2 SASEGT. Trimming shortened V by 6 bases and J by 3 bases, and 9 bases separated the two germline ends. The CDR3 DNA follows: TGTGCCAGCAGCAGGGATGGTGGAAACACCATATATTTT. Its protein is CASSRDGGNTIYF.

V is TRBV15 and J is TRBJ2-6; the D gene is possibly TRBD2 (5 bases). Deletions cut 4 bases from V and 4 bases from J, with 17 bases between. The germline V gene encodes CDR1 LNHNV and CDR2 YYDKDF (reference sequence). The CDR3 consists of 17 residues. The CDR3 is CATSISEGLTGANVLTF. The CDR3 nucleotides are TGTGCCACCAGCATTTCAGAGGGCTTAACAGGGGCCAACGTCCTGACTTTC. The complete variable domain, with remaining parts taken from reference TRBV15 and TRBJ2-6, reads DAMVIQNPRYQVTQFGKPVTLSCSQTLNHNVMYWYQQKSSQAPKLLFHYYDKDFNNEADTPDNFQSRRPNTSFCFLDIRSPGLGDTAMYLCATSISEGLTGANVLTFGAGSRLTVL.

The V gene is TRBV29-1, the J gene TRBJ1-2; D call uncertain. The V and J ends lost 2 bases and 6 bases respectively, with 10 bases between them. CDR3 length: 12 amino acids. Germline values: CDR1 SQVTM, CDR2 ANQGSEA. The chain's CDR3 is CSVERVKDGYTF. In DNA form, the CDR3 reads TGCAGCGTTGAAAGGGTCAAGGATGGCTACACCTTC.

The chain joins TRBV4-1 to TRBJ2-3; D is uncertain. The CDR3 covers 15 residues. Germline CDR1 is MGHRA and CDR2 is YSYEKL. V was trimmed by 4 bases and J by 0 bases, leaving 11 bases between them. This chain's CDR3 is CASSPLATSTDTQYF. The CDR3 nucleotides are TGCGCCAGCAGCCCCCTCGCGACTAGCACAGATACGCAGTATTTT.

This clone was counted at least ten times. The chain uses TRBV28 and TRBJ1-5; D may be TRBD1 (6 bases). Germline V CDR1 and CDR2: MDHEN, SYDVKM. CDR3 length equals 16 residues. V lost 8 bases to trimming and J lost 7 bases, with 24 bases between them. CDR3 coding DNA: TGTGCCAGCGGGTACGCCGGGACCCTTGGGGGCCAGCCCCAGCATTTT. This gives the protein CASGYAGTLGGQPQHF.

The rearrangement uses TRBV7-2 and TRBJ2-4; maybe TRBD2 (5 bases). Per germline, CDR1 SGHTA and CDR2 FQGNSA. The CDR3 is 15 amino acids. V gave up 6 bases and J gave up 8 bases, with 20 bases separating them. The CDR3 reads CASSDARAAGDIQYF. The CDR3 bases are TGTGCCAGCAGTGATGCTAGGGCCGCGGGCGACATTCAGTACTTC. Using reference TRBV7-2 and TRBJ2-4 for the parts outside the CDR3, the full variable domain is GAGVSQSPSNKVTEKGKDVELRCDPISGHTALYWYRQSLGQGLEFLIYFQGNSAPDKSGLPSDRFSAERTGGSVSTLTIQRTQQEDSAVYLCASSDARAAGDIQYFGAGTRLSVL.

The CDR3 region is CASSQTDRETEAFF. The CDR3 bases are TGCGCCAGCAGCCAGACAGACAGGGAAACTGAAGCTTTCTTT. The J gene is TRBJ1-1, the V gene TRBV4-1; 7 bases agree with TRBD1. Germline-derived CDR1 and CDR2 are MGHRA and YSYEKL. There are 14 residues in the CDR3. Losses at the gene ends were 3 bases for V and 5 bases for J; bases not matched to a gene: 6.

V usage is TRBV19 and J usage is TRBJ1-2, with 7 nucleotides matching TRBD1. V dropped 5 bases and J dropped 4; count of bases not matched to a gene: 7. The CDR3 is made up of 14 amino acids. Germline CDR1 LNHDA, CDR2 SQIVND (reference sequence). Here the CDR3 DNA reads TGTGCCAGTAGTCAAGACAGGGCCACCTATGGCTACACCTTC. Its protein product is CASSQDRATYGYTF.

The chain has TRBV19 and TRBJ2-7; 7 nucleotides match TRBD1. With 3 bases clipped from V and 0 bases from J, the junction kept 5 bases outside the gene matches. From germline, CDR1 is LNHDA and CDR2 SQIVND (reference sequence). CDR3 length equals 15 residues. CDR3 coding DNA: TGTGCCAGTAGTATGGGGACAGTTTACTCCTACGAGCAGTACTTC. It translates to CASSMGTVYSYEQYF. Full variable domain (remainder filled in from reference TRBV19 and TRBJ2-7): DGGITQSPKYLFRKEGQNVTLSCEQNLNHDAMYWYRQDPGQGLRLIYYSQIVNDFQKGDIAEGYSVSREKKESFPLTVTSAQKNPTAFYLCASSMGTVYSYEQYFGPGTRLTVT.

In this sample, this clone turned up many times. The rearrangement links TRBV6-1 to TRBJ1-2, with D unclear. Germline V lookup: CDR1 MNHNS, CDR2 SASEGT. V was cut by 0 bases and J by 7 bases, with 9 bases left in between. This CDR3 region has 13 residues. CDR3 loop: CASSEAGISGYTF. CDR3 in DNA: TGTGCCAGCAGTGAAGCAGGGATATCTGGCTACACCTTC.

The chain recombines TRBV10-3 with TRBJ1-2, with D perhaps TRBD1 (5 bases). Between the trimmed V and J ends, which lost 1 base and 10 bases, there was a span of 25 bases. CDR3 size: 17 residues. CDR1 is ENHRY, CDR2 SYGVKD, per germline. CDR3 nucleotides: TGTGCCATCAGTGAGTACCCCGCCGGGGACCGGCCGTTTGACTACACCTTC. It codes for CAISEYPAGDRPFDYTF.

The CDR3 region is CATTQGPNIGGNTIYF. DNA of the CDR3: TGTGCCACTACACAGGGGCCAAACATAGGTGGAAACACCATATATTTT. The chain has TRBV5-4 and TRBJ1-3, with TRBD1 identical over 7 bases. The CDR3 is 16 residues long. Germline trimming cut 9 bases from V and 3 bases from J; bases unmatched to any gene: 15. Looked up from germline, CDR1 is SGHNT and CDR2 is YYREEE (reference sequence).

CDR3 nucleotide sequence: TGTGCCAGCACCGGATCGACTCTGATGAATGAAAAACTGTTTTTT. It codes for CASTGSTLMNEKLFF. This chain links TRBV28 with TRBJ1-4, with D hard to call. Trimming removed 7 bases at V and 5 bases at J, with 17 bases between. This CDR3 has 15 amino acids. Germline CDR1 and CDR2: MDHEN and SYDVKM.

The rearrangement uses TRBV12-5 and TRBJ2-2, with 7 bases fitting TRBD2. The V gene's germline CDR1 is LGHNT and CDR2 FRNRAP. The CDR3 extends over 17 amino acids. The V and J ends lost 4 bases and 7 bases, in that order; junction bases with no gene match: 15. The CDR3 reads CASGSRLGTTPVGELFF. For the CDR3, the DNA is TGTGCTAGTGGTTCCCGCCTCGGGACTACCCCGGTCGGGGAGCTGTTTTTT.

The chain joins TRBV15 to TRBJ2-2; D uncertain. The germline V gene encodes CDR1 LNHNV and CDR2 YYDKDF (reference sequence). V was pared by 1 base and J by 1 base, with 16 bases between. This CDR3 region has 18 residues. The CDR3 spells CATSRGVALGENTGELFF. CDR3 DNA sequence: TGTGCCACCAGCAGAGGGGTCGCACTGGGCGAGAACACCGGGGAGCTGTTTTTT.

The count of this clone is one. V usage is TRBV7-8 and J usage is TRBJ1-1, with a possible D match to TRBD1 (6 bases). Germline CDR1 is SGHVS and CDR2 is FQNEAQ. V was cut by 4 bases and J by 0 bases, with 12 bases left in between. There are 15 residues in the CDR3. DNA of the CDR3: TGTGCCAGCAGCTACAGGGTTTTCGTGAACACTGAAGCTTTCTTT. Its protein is CASSYRVFVNTEAFF.